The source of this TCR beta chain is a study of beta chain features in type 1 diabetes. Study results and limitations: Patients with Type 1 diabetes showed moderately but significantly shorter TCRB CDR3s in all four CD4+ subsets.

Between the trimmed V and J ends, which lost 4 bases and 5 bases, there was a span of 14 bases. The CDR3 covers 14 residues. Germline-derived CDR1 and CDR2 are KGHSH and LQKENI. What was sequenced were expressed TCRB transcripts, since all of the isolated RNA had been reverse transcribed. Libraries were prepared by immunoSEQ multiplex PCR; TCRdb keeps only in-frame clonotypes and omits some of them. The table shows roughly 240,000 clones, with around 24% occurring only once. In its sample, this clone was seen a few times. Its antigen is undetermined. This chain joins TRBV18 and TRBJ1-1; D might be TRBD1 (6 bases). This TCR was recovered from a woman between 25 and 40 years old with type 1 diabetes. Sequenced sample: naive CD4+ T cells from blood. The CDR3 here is CASSQETGQTEAFF. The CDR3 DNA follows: TGTGCCAGCTCACAGGAAACAGGGCAGACTGAAGCTTTCTTT.